A selection of T cell receptor beta chains follows, all from one sample in a study of tumor and adjacent non-tumor tissue in lung cancer. TCRdb independently ran MiXCR on the multiplex PCR reads; one entry per CDR3 protein. The sample lists fewer than 85,000 distinct CDR3 sequences; about three quarters were seen once. The sample taken for sequencing was lung tumor tissue. These receptors all come from a man aged 55 to 70 with non-small cell lung cancer. Each CDR3 is given with its conserved first and last residue. D genes are given only for firm matches. Clone size is stated in some rows and not others, as once, few, many or a class when expanded.

>13|TRBV20-1|NA|TRBJ1-1|once
TGCAGTGCCCCCGGGCAGGCGAACGCTGAAGTTTTCTTT
CSAPGQANAEVFF
>13|TRBV6-5|NA|TRBJ2-1|NA
TGTGCCAACGCAGTTAAGGGTGCTAATGAGCAGTTCTTC
CANAVKGANEQFF
>17|TRBV6-1|NA|TRBJ2-7|NA
TGTGCCAGCAGTGAAGCAATTCGGACCGTAACCACCTACGAGCAGTACTTC
CASSEAIRTVTTYEQYF
>15|TRBV29-1|NA|TRBJ2-2|NA
TGCAGCGTCCTGAAGAGGGGAGGGAACACCGGGGAGCTGTTTTTT
CSVLKRGGNTGELFF
>16|TRBV28|TRBD2|TRBJ2-3|few
TGTGCCAGCACTAAACTGGGGCTAGCGGACACAGATACGCAGTATTTT
CASTKLGLADTDTQYF
>15|TRBV20-1|TRBD2|TRBJ2-1|medium-sized
TGCAGTGCTAGAGTCGGGACTAGCGGGAGGAATGAGCAGTTCTTC
CSARVGTSGRNEQFF
>14|TRBV11-1|NA|TRBJ2-7|NA
TGTACCAGCAGCTTTTTCTCCAATACCTACGAGCAGTACTTC
CTSSFFSNTYEQYF
>12|TRBV5-1|TRBD2|TRBJ2-1|few
TGCGCCAGCAGCCTACGGGGGGATGAGCAGTTCTTC
CASSLRGDEQFF
>15|TRBV12-3/TRBV12-4|NA|TRBJ2-1|NA
TGTGCCAGCACTTTCCCTCACCGGGATCACAATGAGCAGTTCTTC
CASTFPHRDHNEQFF
>13|TRBV11-2|NA|TRBJ1-5|NA
TGTGCCAGCAGCTTAGATCGGGGCCAGCTCCAGCATTTT
CASSLDRGQLQHF
>14|TRBV20-1|TRBD2|TRBJ2-3|NA
TGCAGTGCCCCACTAGTGGGAGGGCTAGATACGCAGTATTTT
CSAPLVGGLDTQYF
>15|TRBV19|TRBD1|TRBJ1-2|NA
TGTGCCAGTAGTACCCCGAGGGGGCTCGGCTATGGCTACACCTTC
CASSTPRGLGYGYTF
>13|TRBV12-5|NA|TRBJ1-5|NA
TGTGCTAGGGGCCCGGACATAAATCAGCCTCAGCATTTT
CARGPDINQPQHF
>17|TRBV20-1|NA|TRBJ2-3|many
TGCAGTGCCAACGATAGGGGCGGCGGAAGAAACGGGTATACGCAGTATTTT
CSANDRGGGRNGYTQYF
>13|TRBV6-6|NA|TRBJ1-1|NA
TGTGCCAGCACCCGGGACCCAGCGGTTGAAGCTTTCTTT
CASTRDPAVEAFF
>11|TRBV6-2/TRBV6-3|NA|TRBJ1-3|NA
TGTGCCGGCGGCTCCAGGACAGATGCTTCTTTT
CAGGSRTDASF
>11|TRBV11-1|NA|TRBJ2-1|NA
TGTGCCAGCAGTGGGAACGATGAGCAGATCTTC
CASSGNDEQIF
>12|TRBV20-1|NA|TRBJ2-5|many
TGCAGTGCTACGGTGGTAGGGGAGACCCAGTACTTC
CSATVVGETQYF
>14|TRBV24-1|NA|TRBJ1-2|NA
TGTGTCACCAGTGATGGGTCGACTAACTATGGCTACACCTTC
CVTSDGSTNYGYTF
>15|TRBV29-1|TRBD1|TRBJ2-5|NA
TGCAGCGCCCTCAGACAGGGGCGCGTAGGAGAGACACAGTACTTC
CSALRQGRVGETQYF
>15|TRBV10-3|TRBD1|TRBJ1-3|NA
TGTGCCATCAAGGGAACGGGGACAGCTGGAGACACCATATATTTT
CAIKGTGTAGDTIYF
>14|TRBV11-2|NA|TRBJ2-7|NA
TGTGCCAGCAGCTTAGACGGCCTCTACAACGAGCAGTACTTC
CASSLDGLYNEQYF
>16|TRBV11-3|NA|TRBJ2-3|NA
TGTGTCAGCAGCTTCGGGCTAGCAGATAGCACATATACGCAGTATTTT
CVSSFGLADSTYTQYF
>15|TRBV6-5|NA|TRBJ1-1|NA
TGTGCTGGTAGTTACTCCCGCAGGGGTGGGGCTGAAGCTTTCTTT
CAGSYSRRGGAEAFF
>12|TRBV20-1|TRBD1|TRBJ1-4|NA
TGCAGTGCTAGACAGGGGGCTGATAAACTGCTTTTT
CSARQGADKLLF
>16|TRBV5-4|NA|TRBJ1-5|NA
TGTGCCAGCAGCACTATCGAGCGGGAGCCGCGAGATACGCAGCATTTT
CASSTIEREPRDTQHF
>15|TRBV5-1|TRBD1|TRBJ2-7|NA
TGCGCCAGCAGCCCGGGAGTCGTGACAGGGGAAGAGCAGTACTTC
CASSPGVVTGEEQYF
>14|TRBV6-2/TRBV6-3|NA|TRBJ2-3|NA
TGTGCCAGCAGTCCCCGGAGAGGGCGAGATACGCAGTATTTT
CASSPRRGRDTQYF
>16|TRBV6-1|TRBD2|TRBJ2-1|NA
TGTGCCAGCAGTGAAGAGGGACCAGCGGGAGAGGACGAGCAGTTCTTC
CASSEEGPAGEDEQFF
>13|TRBV20-1|NA|TRBJ2-7|NA
TGCGGTGCCACCGAGACACGAGTTTACGAGCAATACTTC
CGATETRVYEQYF
>11|TRBV12-3/TRBV12-4|NA|TRBJ2-7|NA
TGTGCCCGCAGTTTACGGTACGAACAGTACTTC
CARSLRYEQYF
>15|TRBV5-6|TRBD2|TRBJ2-3|many
TGTGCCAGCAGCCTTGGGACTAGCGGTTTTGATACGCAGTATTTT
CASSLGTSGFDTQYF
>11|TRBV20-1|TRBD1|TRBJ1-1|medium-sized
TGCAGTGCGTCGACAGGGGCGGAGGCTTTCTTT
CSASTGAEAFF
>15|TRBV5-6|TRBD2|TRBJ2-1|NA
TGTGCCAGCAGCCCCCCTAGCGGGAGGTACAATGAGCAGTTCTTC
CASSPPSGRYNEQFF
>18|TRBV6-2/TRBV6-3|NA|TRBJ2-4|NA
TGTGCCAGCAGTTATGACACGGAGAAGGGTTCTGCCAAAAACATTCAGTACTTC
CASSYDTEKGSAKNIQYF
>17|TRBV6-1|NA|TRBJ1-5|NA
TGTGCCAGCCGGCCTGGAGCAGAGTGGCATAGCAATCAGCCCCAGCATTTT
CASRPGAEWHSNQPQHF
>15|TRBV20-1|TRBD2|TRBJ2-1|NA
TGCAGTGTTTTCCAATGCGGGAGGACATACAATGAGCAGTTCTTC
CSVFQCGRTYNEQFF
>13|TRBV29-1|NA|TRBJ2-7|NA
TGCAGCGTTGAAGTTGGGACCCAACGCAAGCAGTACTTC
CSVEVGTQRKQYF
>13|TRBV11-3|TRBD1|TRBJ2-2|few
TGTGTCAACAGCACAGGGGGCACCGGGGAGCTGTTTTTT
CVNSTGGTGELFF
>15|TRBV20-1|TRBD1|TRBJ2-2|NA
TGCAGTGCTAGAAACAGGGGAGAGGACACCGGGGAGCTGTTTTTT
CSARNRGEDTGELFF
>12|TRBV29-1|NA|TRBJ2-5|NA
TGCAGCGTTGAAGCACTACAAAAGACACAGTACTTC
CSVEALQKTQYF
>13|TRBV10-3|TRBD2|TRBJ2-1|NA
TGTGCCGTCAATGCGGGAGTGGCGGGTAAGCAGTTCTTC
CAVNAGVAGKQFF
>19|TRBV28|NA|TRBJ2-1|NA
TGTGCCAGCAGTTTCGAAGGGACCGGATTAACGGGAAGCTACAGTGAGCAGTTCTTC
CASSFEGTGLTGSYSEQFF
>15|TRBV10-3|NA|TRBJ2-5|NA
TGTGCCATCAGTGAGGAATTAGGCAAAGAAGAGACCCAGTACTTC
CAISEELGKEETQYF
>11|TRBV20-1|NA|TRBJ2-5|few
TGCAGCGCTACACAGGAAGGGACCCAGTACTTC
CSATQEGTQYF
>14|TRBV5-1|NA|TRBJ1-5|many
TGCGCCAGCAGCTTGGAAGGTGGGGATCAGCCCCAGCATTTT
CASSLEGGDQPQHF
>14|TRBV30|NA|TRBJ2-7|NA
TGTGCCTGGAGTAGGAGTTCAATCGATGGCGAGCAGAACTTC
CAWSRSSIDGEQNF
>13|TRBV7-9|TRBD1|TRBJ1-1|many
TGTGCCAGCAGCGTAGTGACAGGGAATGAAGCTTTCTTT
CASSVVTGNEAFF
>15|TRBV30|NA|TRBJ2-2|NA
TGCGCCTGGATAGGAGGGGGGACCGAAACCGTGGAGCTGTTTTTT
CAWIGGGTETVELFF